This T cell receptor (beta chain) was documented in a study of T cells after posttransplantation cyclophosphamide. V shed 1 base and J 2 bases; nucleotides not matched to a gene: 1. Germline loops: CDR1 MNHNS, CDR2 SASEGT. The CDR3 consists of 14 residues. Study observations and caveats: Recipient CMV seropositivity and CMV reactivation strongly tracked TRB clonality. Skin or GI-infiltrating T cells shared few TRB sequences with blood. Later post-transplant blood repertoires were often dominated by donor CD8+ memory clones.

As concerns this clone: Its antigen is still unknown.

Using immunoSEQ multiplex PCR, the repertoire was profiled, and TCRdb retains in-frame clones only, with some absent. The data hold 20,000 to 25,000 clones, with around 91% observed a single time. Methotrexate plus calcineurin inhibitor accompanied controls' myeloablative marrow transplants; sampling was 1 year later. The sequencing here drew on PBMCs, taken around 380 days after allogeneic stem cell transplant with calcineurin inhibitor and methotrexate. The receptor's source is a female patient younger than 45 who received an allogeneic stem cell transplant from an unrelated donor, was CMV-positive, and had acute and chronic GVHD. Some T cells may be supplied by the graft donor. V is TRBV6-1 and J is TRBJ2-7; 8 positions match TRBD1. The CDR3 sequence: CASSEGTGTYEQYF. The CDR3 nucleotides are TGTGCCAGCAGTGAAGGGACAGGGACCTACGAGCAGTACTTC.